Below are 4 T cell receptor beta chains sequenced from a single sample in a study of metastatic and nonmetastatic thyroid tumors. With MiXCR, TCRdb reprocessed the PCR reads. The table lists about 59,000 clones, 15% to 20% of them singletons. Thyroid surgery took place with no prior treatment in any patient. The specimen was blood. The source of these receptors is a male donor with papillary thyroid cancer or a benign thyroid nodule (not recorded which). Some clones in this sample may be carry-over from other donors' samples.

This CDR3 reads CSARGQGEDRSPLHF. The CDR3 region has the DNA TGCAGTGCTAGAGGCCAAGGGGAGGATCGTTCACCCCTCCACTTT. V usage is TRBV20-1 and J usage is TRBJ1-6; tentatively, D is TRBD1 (5 bases). V lost 1 base and J lost 9, with 16 bases in between. Germline V gene sequence: CDR1 DFQATT, CDR2 SNEGSKA (reference sequence). The CDR3 spans 15 residues.

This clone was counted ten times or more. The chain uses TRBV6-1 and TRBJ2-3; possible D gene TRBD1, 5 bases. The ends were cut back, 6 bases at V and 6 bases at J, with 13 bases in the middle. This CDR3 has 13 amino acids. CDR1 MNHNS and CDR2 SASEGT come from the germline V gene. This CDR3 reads CASRTAGTDTQYF. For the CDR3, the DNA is TGTGCCAGCAGGACAGCCGGTACGGATACGCAGTATTTT.

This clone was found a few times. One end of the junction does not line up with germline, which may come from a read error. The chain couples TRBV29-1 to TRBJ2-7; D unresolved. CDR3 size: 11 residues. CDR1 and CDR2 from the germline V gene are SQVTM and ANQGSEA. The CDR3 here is CSLEVRYEQYF. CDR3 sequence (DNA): TGCAGCCTTGAAGTTCGTTACGAGCAGTACTTC.

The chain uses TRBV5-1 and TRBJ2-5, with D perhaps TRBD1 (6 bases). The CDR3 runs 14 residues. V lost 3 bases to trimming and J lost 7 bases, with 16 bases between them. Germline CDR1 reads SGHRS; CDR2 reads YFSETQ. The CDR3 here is CASSSVTGSATQYF. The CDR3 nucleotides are TGCGCCAGCAGCTCTGTGACAGGTTCGGCGACCCAGTACTTC.